This T cell receptor beta chain derives from a study of T cell responses to AZD1222 COVID-19 vaccine. As regards this clone: What it recognizes is unknown.

Sequencing was performed with immunoSEQ multiplex PCR; in TCRdb, only in-frame clones are kept and a portion is missing. In the table there are around 140,000 clones, more than 85% of which are singletons. Germline V gene lookup returns CDR1 LNHDA and CDR2 SQIVND (reference sequence). Losses at the gene ends were 5 bases for V and 6 bases for J; bases not matched to a gene: 17. CDR3 length equals 17 residues. Study-wide results and caveats: Donors were chiefly white British, with a greater number of females, and clonal diversity was perhaps underestimated. Mapped onto spike, vaccine-associated CD4 TCRs spanned it and were dominant at 160-218 and 743-854. It was only five to seven AZD1222 recipients who were seropositive at baseline.

This clonotype originated in an adult in good health. V is TRBV19 and J is TRBJ2-3; TRBD1 agrees at 7 bases. Sequencing was performed on peripheral blood, taken on day 0 of MenACWY control vaccination. CDR3 in DNA: TGTGCCAGTAGTCCACTCGCTGGACAGGCCGCATGGGATACGCAGTATTTT. This codes for CASSPLAGQAAWDTQYF.